A single sample gave rise to the 17 T cell receptor beta chains below, sequenced in a study of blood T cell repertoires in COVID-19. Profiled with immunoSEQ multiplex PCR; TCRdb holds only in-frame clones, not every one. The table lists 200,000 to 250,000 clones, roughly 90% of them singletons. The sample comprised peripheral blood. The receptors shown here come from a woman aged 40 to 55 with acute or convalescent COVID-19.

The rearrangement links TRBV7-4 to TRBJ2-7, with TRBD1 matching 10 bases. The V gene end was trimmed by 5 bases and the J gene end by 2 bases; junction bases not matched to a gene: 3. This CDR3 spans 14 amino acids. The germline V gene has CDR1 SGHVT and CDR2 SQSDAQ. CDR3 coding DNA: TGTGCCAGCAGCCCCGGGACAGGGGCCTACGAGCAGTACGTC. Translation: CASSPGTGAYEQYV.

CDR3 residues: CASSLTDTQYF. CDR3 DNA: TGTGCCAGCAGCCTAACAGATACGCAGTATTTT. The chain employs TRBV7-2 and TRBJ2-3; no firm D call. Deletions cut 5 bases from V and 3 bases from J, with 3 bases between. The CDR3 covers 11 residues. Germline CDR1 and CDR2: SGHTA and FQGNSA.

This sequence joins TRBV6-5 and TRBJ2-7, with D unresolved. This CDR3 spans 15 amino acids. Germline lookup yields CDR1 MNHEY and CDR2 SVGAGI. The V gene lost 0 bases and the J gene lost 4 bases, with 13 bases spanning the gap. As DNA, the CDR3 is TGTGCCAGCAGTTACTCGGTGTCAGGCCCTTACGAGCAGTACGTC. Its translation: CASSYSVSGPYEQYV.

The chain employs TRBV5-1 and TRBJ1-1; 9 bases fit TRBD1. Germline CDR1 SGHRS, CDR2 YFSETQ. V trimming: 3 bases; J trimming: 1 base; junction bases outside the gene matches: 1. The CDR3 has 14 residues. CDR3 nucleotides: TGCGCCAGCAGCTCGACAGGGGGGAACACTGAAGCTTTCTTT. Its protein is CASSSTGGNTEAFF.

The rearrangement links TRBV25-1 to TRBJ2-1; 9 positions agree with TRBD1. Germline trimming cut 0 bases from V and 3 bases from J; bases unmatched to any gene: 3. CDR3 length: 16 residues. The germline gives CDR1 MGHDK, CDR2 SYGVNS. CDR3 residues: CASSEYGTGIYNEQFF. CDR3 in DNA: TGTGCCAGCAGTGAATACGGGACAGGGATCTACAATGAGCAGTTCTTC.

Turning to this clone: At the DNA level, this CDR3 is encoded by other sequences in the same sample as well. The chain couples TRBV4-1 to TRBJ1-5; D may be TRBD1 (6 bases). V lost 3 bases and J 4 bases, leaving 10 bases between the germline ends. This CDR3 has 14 residues. CDR1 and CDR2 from the germline V gene are MGHRA and YSYEKL. Here the CDR3 DNA reads TGCGCCAGCAGCCATCAGGGGCGGAATCAGCCCCAGCATTTT. Translating gives CASSHQGRNQPQHF.

The chain is built from TRBV7-3 and TRBJ2-5; TRBD1 matches at 8 bases. Germline-derived CDR1 and CDR2 are SGHTA and FQGTGA. Unmatched junction bases numbered 6, after V lost 5 bases and J lost 1 base. This CDR3 contains 15 residues. In DNA, the CDR3 is TGTGCCAGCAGCAAGATAACAGGGGGCCAAGAGACCCAGTACTTC. Its protein product is CASSKITGGQETQYF.

The V gene is TRBV3-1 (or the pseudogene TRBV3-2), the J gene TRBJ1-1; tentatively, D is TRBD1 (5 bases). Germline CDR1 reads LGHDT; CDR2 reads YNNKEL (reference sequence). The CDR3 consists of 14 residues. V lost 0 bases and J lost 5, with 10 bases in between. The CDR3 is CASSQEEGRTEAFF. Written as DNA, the CDR3 is TGTGCCAGCAGCCAAGAAGAGGGGAGGACTGAAGCTTTCTTT.

This clone appeared once. The CDR3 DNA reads TGCGCCAGCAGCCAAGACGTATCCTATGGCTACACCTTC. It codes for CASSQDVSYGYTF. The J gene is TRBJ1-2, the V gene TRBV4-1; D unclear. Germline loops: CDR1 MGHRA, CDR2 YSYEKL. This CDR3 contains 13 residues. The ends were cut back, 0 bases at V and 4 bases at J, with 6 bases in the middle.

The rearrangement uses TRBV19 and TRBJ1-6; no clear D gene. CDR3 size: 13 residues. Deletions cut 3 bases from V and 7 bases from J, with 7 bases between. Germline CDR1 LNHDA, CDR2 SQIVND (reference sequence). In nucleotides, the CDR3 is TGTGCCAGTAGTATCACCGCGAATTCACCCCTCCACTTT. Translated: CASSITANSPLHF.

The CDR3 region is CASSPNYEQYV. The CDR3 DNA sequence: TGTGCCAGCAGCCCAAACTACGAGCAGTACGTC. This chain links TRBV2 with TRBJ2-7; the D is unclear. The CDR3 extends over 11 amino acids. Germline V CDR1 and CDR2: SNHLY, FYNNEI. The V and J ends lost 6 bases and 3 bases respectively, with 6 bases between them.

J is TRBJ1-4 and V is TRBV5-1; 7 bases are a match to TRBD1. The CDR3 has 15 residues. CDR1 SGHRS and CDR2 YFSETQ come from the germline V gene. V lost 5 bases and J lost 7; bases outside the gene matches: 11. The CDR3 region is CASSYRGLGGEKLFF. The CDR3 coding sequence is TGCGCCAGCAGTTACAGGGGCCTTGGGGGTGAAAAACTGTTTTTT.

V usage is TRBV21-1 and J usage is TRBJ1-5; TRBD1 is the table's D call and was not checked against the DNA. TRBV21-1 is tagged as a pseudogene. This CDR3 is 14 amino acids long. The CDR3: CASSTQGAHQPQHF. Here the CDR3 DNA reads TGTGCCAGCAGCACACAGGGGGCTCATCAGCCCCAGCATTTT.

This clone appeared once. For the CDR3, the DNA is TGCAGCGTTGTTAGTCCTCAACGTAATGAGCAGTTCTTC. Residues: CSVVSPQRNEQFF. The chain employs TRBV29-1 and TRBJ2-1; D is unresolved. Trimming left V 4 bases short and J 7 bases short, with 14 bases between. The CDR3 loop spans 13 amino acids. Germline lookup yields CDR1 SQVTM and CDR2 ANQGSEA.

This sequence joins TRBV30 and TRBJ1-5; D is undetermined. This CDR3 has 13 residues. Germline V lookup: CDR1 GTSNPN, CDR2 SVGIG (reference sequence). The V gene lost 0 bases and the J gene lost 7 bases, with 10 bases spanning the gap. CDR3 sequence reads: CAWSVRIRQPQHF. CDR3 bases: TGTGCCTGGAGTGTACGTATTAGACAGCCCCAGCATTTT.

The chain recombines TRBV24-1 with TRBJ2-1; 7 bases fit TRBD2. This CDR3 region has 13 residues. Germline V gene data show CDR1 as KGHDR and CDR2 as SFDVKD. Losses at the gene ends were 0 bases for V and 10 bases for J; bases not matched to a gene: 2. The CDR3 sequence is CATSDLGGDEQFF. The DNA of the CDR3 is TGTGCCACCAGTGATTTGGGGGGGGACGAGCAGTTCTTC.

The chain carries TRBV7-2 and TRBJ2-1; perhaps TRBD2 as D (7 bases). Between the trimmed V and J ends, which lost 8 bases and 5 bases, there was a span of 16 bases. The CDR3 consists of 14 residues. CDR1 is SGHTA, CDR2 FQGNSA, per germline. CDR3 loop: CASETGGSNNEQFF. The CDR3 DNA reads as TGTGCCAGCGAGACGGGGGGCTCTAACAATGAGCAGTTCTTC.